A single T cell receptor (beta chain) is shown here with its context. Its antigen is not identified. Sequencing ends 3 residues short of the CDR3 end; the germline J gene provides the rest. Thawed PBMCs were FACS-sorted into unstimulated CD4+CD25+CD127- regulatory T cells, CD4+CD25- non-regulatory cells, CD4 and CD8 cells. This entry is derived from a study of Tregs in tolerant kidney transplant recipients. The V and J ends lost 4 bases and 2 bases, in that order; junction bases with no gene match: 4. The CDR3 covers 15 residues. Per the germline V gene, CDR1 is KGHSH and CDR2 is LQKENI. Assay used: immunoSEQ multiplex PCR; TCRdb lists only in-frame clones, some missing. The table lists 50,000 or so clones. Findings and limits, study-wide: Tolerant patients' donor-specific Tregs expanded beyond overall Tregs, suggesting antigen-driven growth.

The chain is built from TRBV18 and TRBJ2-2; 7 nucleotides align to TRBD1. This receptor was obtained from a human donor who received a combined kidney and bone marrow transplant. Material: CD4+ T cells from blood, obtained before the transplant. The CDR3: CASSRGQRNTGELFF. The part of the CDR3 DNA that was read is TGTGCCAGCTCACGGGGACAGAGAAACACCGGGGAG.